The 20 T cell receptor beta chains below come from one sample, sequenced in a study of cytomegalovirus exposure and HLA in healthy donors. PCR employed 60 Vbeta and 13 Jbeta primers. Assay used: immunoSEQ multiplex PCR; TCRdb lists only in-frame clones, some missing. The data show approximately 220,000 clones, 75% to 85% seen once. Input material: PBMCs. Every receptor here comes from a girl between 5 and 17 years old in good health and CMV-seronegative.

The gene calls are TRBV7-8 and TRBJ2-1; TRBD2 matches 8 bases. V trimming: 6 bases; J trimming: 4 bases; junction bases outside the gene matches: 2. This CDR3 is built from 13 residues. CDR1 and CDR2 (germline): SGHVS, FQNEAQ. CDR3 in amino acids: CASRLADYNEQFF. In nucleotides, the CDR3 is TGTGCCAGCAGACTAGCGGATTACAATGAGCAGTTCTTC.

This sequence joins TRBV10-1 and TRBJ2-7; 12 nucleotides line up with TRBD1. Germline assignment: CDR1 WNHNN and CDR2 SYGVQD (reference sequence). The CDR3 loop spans 15 amino acids. The V gene end was trimmed by 2 bases and the J gene end by 5 bases; junction bases not matched to a gene: 4. The CDR3 here is CASSEGGTGGHEQYF. For the CDR3, the DNA is TGCGCCAGCAGTGAGGGGGGGACAGGGGGCCACGAGCAGTACTTC.

The chain joins TRBV4-2 to TRBJ1-3; D is unclear. The germline V and J ends were trimmed by 0 bases and 0 bases, with 9 bases remaining between them. Germline V gene data show CDR1 as LGHNA and CDR2 as YNFKEQ. The CDR3 spans 16 residues. The CDR3 DNA reads as TGTGCCAGCAGCCAAGATGGCCAGTTCTCTGGAAACACCATATATTTT. It codes for CASSQDGQFSGNTIYF.

This chain uses TRBV29-1 with TRBJ2-1, with a possible D match to TRBD2 (7 bases). Germline V gene sequence: CDR1 SQVTM, CDR2 ANQGSEA. V was pared by 6 bases and J by 13 bases, with 22 bases between. The CDR3 has 13 residues. The CDR3 is CSVEGGRFALQFF. CDR3 nucleotides: TGCAGCGTCGAGGGGGGGCGATTCGCGCTACAGTTCTTC.

This clone was recorded only once. This chain links TRBV13 with TRBJ2-5, with D possibly being TRBD2 (5 bases). This CDR3 is 12 amino acids long. Germline V CDR1 and CDR2: PRHDT, FYEKMQ (reference sequence). Trimming stripped 2 bases from V and 7 bases from J, with 8 bases between. The chain's CDR3 is CASSLHGGTQYF. The DNA for the CDR3 is TGTGCCAGCAGCTTACACGGAGGGACCCAGTACTTC.

This sequence joins TRBV6-1 and TRBJ1-1; D ambiguous. CDR1 MNHNS and CDR2 SASEGT come from the germline V gene. Trimming left V 2 bases short and J 1 base short, with 5 bases between. The CDR3 totals 13 residues. DNA for the CDR3: TGTGCCAGCAGTGAATTAAAGAACACTGAAGCTTTCTTT. Residues: CASSELKNTEAFF.

The chain couples TRBV18 to TRBJ1-5; 7 bases are shared with TRBD1. The CDR3 has 15 residues. The junction had 7 bases not matched to a gene; V was cut back by 3 bases and J by 5 bases. From germline, CDR1 is KGHSH and CDR2 LQKENI. In DNA, the CDR3 is TGTGCCAGCTCACCGGGACAGATAGCGGATCAGCCCCAGCATTTT. This encodes CASSPGQIADQPQHF.

Note on this clone: Other DNA sequences within the sample encode an identical CDR3. The V call is TRBV19, the J call TRBJ2-7, with 8 bases fitting TRBD1. Losses at the gene ends were 9 bases for V and 3 bases for J; bases not matched to a gene: 10. Germline V gene sequence: CDR1 LNHDA, CDR2 SQIVND (reference sequence). This CDR3 comprises 14 residues. CDR3 in DNA: TGTGCCAGCAGTCCCTTAGGACAGGGCTACGAGCAGTACTTC. Its protein is CASSPLGQGYEQYF.

The chain carries TRBV7-2 and TRBJ2-2, with 8 bases that match TRBD1. J lost 3 bases, V lost 5 bases, and 5 bases had no gene match. From germline, CDR1 is SGHTA and CDR2 FQGNSA. The length of the CDR3 is 15 residues. DNA for the CDR3: TGTGCCAGCAGCATCGGACAGGGATACACCGGGGAGCTGTTTTTT. Protein sequence: CASSIGQGYTGELFF.

The genes are TRBV27 and TRBJ1-1; 7 bases agree with TRBD1. The CDR3 has 15 amino acids. J lost 2 bases, V lost 7 bases, and 10 bases had no gene match. CDR1 is MNHEY, CDR2 SMNVEV, per germline (reference sequence). The CDR3: CASIRPGTVNTEAFF. DNA for the CDR3: TGTGCCAGCATCCGGCCCGGGACAGTCAACACTGAAGCTTTCTTT.

The genes are TRBV18 and TRBJ1-1; no reliable D call. CDR1 and CDR2 from the germline V gene are KGHSH and LQKENI. The CDR3 has 18 amino acids. The V end was cut by 3 bases, the J end by 1 base, with 21 bases between. The CDR3 spells CASSPKGDPGRQNTEAFF. CDR3 nucleotides: TGTGCCAGCTCACCTAAGGGAGATCCAGGCCGACAGAACACTGAAGCTTTCTTT. Supplemented by reference TRBV18 and TRBJ1-1, the full variable domain reads NAGVMQNPRHLVRRRGQEARLRCSPMKGHSHVYWYRQLPEEGLKFMVYLQKENIIDESGMPKERFSAEFPKEGPSILRIQQVVRGDSAAYFCASSPKGDPGRQNTEAFFGQGTRLTVV.

The chain couples TRBV7-9 to TRBJ1-1; 11 nucleotides agree with TRBD1. The CDR3 contains 16 residues. V lost 6 bases, J lost 4 bases, and 10 bases stayed unmatched. The V gene's germline CDR1 is SEHNR and CDR2 FQNEAQ (reference sequence). CDR3 in DNA: TGTGCCAGCAGTTACGACTCGGGACAGGGGGGCACTGAAGCTTTCTTT. Protein: CASSYDSGQGGTEAFF.

This clone was recorded only once. The V call is TRBV7-2, the J call TRBJ1-6, with D perhaps matching TRBD1 (5 bases). Per the germline V gene, CDR1 is SGHTA and CDR2 is FQGNSA. V lost 5 bases to trimming and J lost 4 bases, with 12 bases between them. This CDR3 comprises 15 residues. The DNA for the CDR3 is TGTGCCAGCAGCCCGGGGGTCAGTTATAATTCACCCCTCCACTTT. This translates into CASSPGVSYNSPLHF.

The rearrangement links TRBV5-1 to TRBJ2-6; no clear D. V was trimmed by 4 bases and J by 0 bases, leaving 14 bases between them. The CDR3 spans 17 residues. Germline loops: CDR1 SGHRS, CDR2 YFSETQ. CDR3 sequence: CASSRIGPSSGANVLTF. The CDR3 DNA reads as TGCGCCAGCAGCAGGATTGGGCCCAGCTCTGGGGCCAACGTCCTGACTTTC.

The chain recombines TRBV12-5 with TRBJ1-5, with TRBD1 matching 8 bases. V dropped 6 bases and J dropped 2; count of bases not matched to a gene: 12. This CDR3 comprises 17 residues. The V gene's germline CDR1 is LGHNT and CDR2 FRNRAP. Here the CDR3 DNA reads TGTGCTAGTGGGTCCCTCCAGGACAGGGATGGCAATCAGCCCCAGCATTTT. Residues: CASGSLQDRDGNQPQHF.

This chain connects TRBV6-5 to TRBJ1-5; D might be TRBD1 (6 bases). V lost 7 bases, J lost 5 bases, and 9 bases lay in between. The CDR3 covers 12 residues. The germline CDR1 and CDR2 sequences are MNHEY and SVGAGI. In nucleotides, the CDR3 is TGTGCCAGCAATAGACAGGATCAGCCCCAGCATTTT. It translates to CASNRQDQPQHF.

J is TRBJ2-1 and V is TRBV14; 9 nucleotides line up with TRBD1. The CDR3 spans 15 residues. Trimming at V came to 4 bases and at J to 8 bases, leaving 9 bases not matched to a gene. Germline assignment: CDR1 SGHDN and CDR2 FVKESK. The CDR3 DNA reads as TGTGCCAGCAGCCTGGGGGGGACAGGGCTGGATGAGCAGTTCTTC. Translation gives CASSLGGTGLDEQFF.

The rearrangement links TRBV6-1 to TRBJ2-1; 12 bases align to TRBD2. The CDR3 is 15 residues long. CDR1 MNHNS and CDR2 SASEGT come from the germline V gene. V lost 4 bases and J lost 4; bases outside the gene matches: 2. CDR3 bases: TGTGCCAGCAGTGCGACTAGCGGGAGTTACAATGAGCAGTTCTTC. Translated: CASSATSGSYNEQFF.

Here the CDR3 DNA reads TGTGCCAGCATGGGGGCCCCGGGGCCCTACGAGCAGTACTTC. Its translation is CASMGAPGPYEQYF. The V gene is TRBV2, the J gene TRBJ2-7; tentatively, D is TRBD1 (6 bases). V was pared by 7 bases and J by 2 bases, with 15 bases between. CDR3 length: 14 amino acids. The V gene's germline CDR1 is SNHLY and CDR2 FYNNEI.

V usage is TRBV5-1 and J usage is TRBJ1-1; D is unclear. Germline-derived CDR1 and CDR2 are SGHRS and YFSETQ. The V end lost 1 base, the J end lost 0 bases, and 7 bases lay between the germline ends. The CDR3 totals 14 residues. The CDR3 DNA reads as TGCGCCAGCAGCTTGTCGGTTCTGAACACTGAAGCTTTCTTT. This sequence encodes CASSLSVLNTEAFF.